A selection of T cell receptor beta chains follows, all from one sample in a study of T cells in Graves' hyperthyroidism and ophthalmopathy. TCRdb itself ran the multiplex PCR reads through MiXCR, one entry per CDR3 protein. The sample contains over 350,000 distinct CDR3 sequences, 11% to 15% of which appear only once. The sequenced material came from blood. The receptor source for this set is a middle-aged man with Graves' ophthalmopathy. Each CDR3 is given with its conserved first and last residue. A D gene is named only where the DNA matches it firmly. The listing skips clone size in some rows; elsewhere it reads once, few, many or a size class.

d_gene: .
j_gene: TRBJ1-2
len: 13
abundance: .
v_gene: TRBV27
CDR3nt: TGTGCCAGCAGTTTCCCCCAGGGCTATGGCTACACCTTC
CDR3aa: CASSFPQGYGYTF

d_gene: .
j_gene: TRBJ2-7
len: 13
abundance: .
v_gene: TRBV7-2
CDR3nt: TGTGCCAGCAGCCCCCAGGCTCCCTACGAGCAGTACTTC
CDR3aa: CASSPQAPYEQYF

d_gene: .
j_gene: TRBJ2-3
len: 12
abundance: few
v_gene: TRBV11-2
CDR3nt: TGTGCCAGCAGCGGGGTCGCAGATACGCAGTATTTT
CDR3aa: CASSGVADTQYF

d_gene: .
j_gene: TRBJ2-7
len: 14
abundance: many
v_gene: TRBV9
CDR3nt: TGTGCCAGCAGCGGACGTGACAGCTCCTACGAGCAGTACTTC
CDR3aa: CASSGRDSSYEQYF

d_gene: .
j_gene: TRBJ1-5
len: 14
abundance: many
v_gene: TRBV3-1
CDR3nt: TGTGCCAGCAGCTTAGGGGTTGGCAATCAGCCCCAGCATTTT
CDR3aa: CASSLGVGNQPQHF

d_gene: .
j_gene: TRBJ2-4
len: 13
abundance: few
v_gene: TRBV4-1
CDR3nt: TGCGCCAGCAGCCAACCACAGAAAAACATTCAGTACTTC
CDR3aa: CASSQPQKNIQYF

d_gene: TRBD1
j_gene: TRBJ1-4
len: 13
abundance: many
v_gene: TRBV28
CDR3nt: TGTGCCAGCAGTTCAGGGGGAGAGAGAAAACTGTTTTTT
CDR3aa: CASSSGGERKLFF

d_gene: .
j_gene: TRBJ1-4
len: 14
abundance: few
v_gene: TRBV4-2
CDR3nt: TGTGCCAGCAGCCAGGTGGGAGGGAATGAAAAACTGTTTTTT
CDR3aa: CASSQVGGNEKLFF

d_gene: TRBD1
j_gene: TRBJ1-1
len: 11
abundance: many
v_gene: TRBV7-9
CDR3nt: TGTGCCAGCAGCCGGGACAGTGAAGCTTTCTTT
CDR3aa: CASSRDSEAFF

d_gene: .
j_gene: TRBJ2-5
len: 14
abundance: few
v_gene: TRBV29-1
CDR3nt: TGCAGCGTTGTGGGGCCCGGGAGACAAGAGACCCAGTACTTC
CDR3aa: CSVVGPGRQETQYF

d_gene: .
j_gene: TRBJ2-3
len: 15
abundance: .
v_gene: TRBV7-2
CDR3nt: TGTGCCAGCGGCTTAATGACGGGAGTCTCAAATACGCAGTATTTT
CDR3aa: CASGLMTGVSNTQYF

d_gene: TRBD2
j_gene: TRBJ2-1
len: 16
abundance: few
v_gene: TRBV24-1
CDR3nt: TGTGCCACCAGTGATCGAGCGGGAGGGCCCTCGGATGAGCAGTTCTTC
CDR3aa: CATSDRAGGPSDEQFF

d_gene: TRBD2
j_gene: TRBJ2-1
len: 14
abundance: many
v_gene: TRBV20-1
CDR3nt: TGCAGTGCGAGCCCCGGGAGGGCGGACAATGAGCAGTTCTTC
CDR3aa: CSASPGRADNEQFF

d_gene: .
j_gene: TRBJ1-5
len: 15
abundance: few
v_gene: TRBV19
CDR3nt: TGTGCCAGTAGTGATCGGTCGCAAGGGGATCAGCCCCAGCATTTT
CDR3aa: CASSDRSQGDQPQHF

d_gene: TRBD1
j_gene: TRBJ1-3
len: 14
abundance: many
v_gene: TRBV12-3/TRBV12-4
CDR3nt: TGTGCCAGCAGCATGGACAGGACTGGAAACACCATATATTTT
CDR3aa: CASSMDRTGNTIYF

d_gene: .
j_gene: TRBJ1-1
len: 14
abundance: many
v_gene: TRBV5-1
CDR3nt: TGCGCCAGCAGCCTGACACAGGCGAACACTGAAGCTTTCTTT
CDR3aa: CASSLTQANTEAFF

d_gene: .
j_gene: TRBJ2-1
len: 15
abundance: .
v_gene: TRBV19
CDR3nt: TGTGCCAGTAGTATTGATTTCGGGACCCACAATGAGCAGTTCTTC
CDR3aa: CASSIDFGTHNEQFF

d_gene: .
j_gene: TRBJ2-1
len: 16
abundance: many
v_gene: TRBV11-2
CDR3nt: TGTGCCAGCAGCTCGTGGACTAGGGGGTCCTACAATGAGCAGTTCTTC
CDR3aa: CASSSWTRGSYNEQFF

d_gene: .
j_gene: TRBJ2-5
len: 13
abundance: many
v_gene: TRBV20-1
CDR3nt: TGCAGTGCTAGGGGCAATCCACAAGAGACCCAGTACTTC
CDR3aa: CSARGNPQETQYF

d_gene: .
j_gene: TRBJ1-1
len: 14
abundance: many
v_gene: TRBV2
CDR3nt: TGTGCCAGCAAGAGGTTGGGGGTGAACACTGAAGCTTTCTTT
CDR3aa: CASKRLGVNTEAFF

d_gene: TRBD1
j_gene: TRBJ1-2
len: 13
abundance: many
v_gene: TRBV29-1
CDR3nt: TGCAGCGTTGAAGACCCAGGGGGGGATGGCTACACCTTC
CDR3aa: CSVEDPGGDGYTF

d_gene: .
j_gene: TRBJ2-7
len: 16
abundance: many
v_gene: TRBV7-9
CDR3nt: TGTGCCAGCAGCGTTAGGGAGGGGGACTCGCGGCACGAGCAGTACTTC
CDR3aa: CASSVREGDSRHEQYF

d_gene: TRBD1
j_gene: TRBJ1-1
len: 13
abundance: many
v_gene: TRBV12-5
CDR3nt: TGTGCTAGCGGACAGGGGCTGGACACTGAAGCTTTCTTT
CDR3aa: CASGQGLDTEAFF

d_gene: .
j_gene: TRBJ2-5
len: 15
abundance: many
v_gene: TRBV7-7
CDR3nt: TGTGCTAGCAGCTTAGGGGTGGCGGAGCAAGAGACCCAGTACTTC
CDR3aa: CASSLGVAEQETQYF

d_gene: .
j_gene: TRBJ2-3
len: 13
abundance: once
v_gene: TRBV6-1
CDR3nt: TGTGCCAGCAGTGTATGGGGGGATGATACGCAGTATTTT
CDR3aa: CASSVWGDDTQYF

d_gene: TRBD2
j_gene: TRBJ2-3
len: 14
abundance: many
v_gene: TRBV20-1
CDR3nt: TGCAGTGCTAGTCCAGCGGGAGAAGCAGATACGCAGTATTTT
CDR3aa: CSASPAGEADTQYF

d_gene: .
j_gene: TRBJ1-3
len: 15
abundance: many
v_gene: TRBV20-1
CDR3nt: TGCAGTGCTCAAATACAGGGAACAGCAGGAAACACCATATATTTT
CDR3aa: CSAQIQGTAGNTIYF

d_gene: TRBD1
j_gene: TRBJ1-2
len: 15
abundance: .
v_gene: TRBV5-4
CDR3nt: TGTGCCAGCAGCTTGGGGTCGGACAGGATCTATGGCTACACCTTC
CDR3aa: CASSLGSDRIYGYTF

d_gene: TRBD2
j_gene: TRBJ2-3
len: 14
abundance: .
v_gene: TRBV27
CDR3nt: TGTGCCAGCAGTTTGCAGCGGGGGGCAGATACGCAGTATTTT
CDR3aa: CASSLQRGADTQYF

d_gene: TRBD2
j_gene: TRBJ2-7
len: 15
abundance: many
v_gene: TRBV3-1
CDR3nt: TGTGCCAGCAGCAGGACTAGCGGAAAGGAGTACGAGCAGTACTTC
CDR3aa: CASSRTSGKEYEQYF

d_gene: .
j_gene: TRBJ1-5
len: 12
abundance: .
v_gene: TRBV12-3/TRBV12-4
CDR3nt: TGTGCCAGCAGAGTAGAGAATCAGCCCCAGCATTTT
CDR3aa: CASRVENQPQHF

d_gene: .
j_gene: TRBJ1-4
len: 16
abundance: many
v_gene: TRBV5-6
CDR3nt: TGTGCCAGCAGCGACGGGACGGCCGCTCGTAATGAAAAACTGTTTTTT
CDR3aa: CASSDGTAARNEKLFF

d_gene: TRBD1
j_gene: TRBJ1-5
len: 17
abundance: few
v_gene: TRBV6-1
CDR3nt: TGTGCCAGCAGGGAAGGACAGGGGCTATCCTTCAATCAGCCCCAGCATTTT
CDR3aa: CASREGQGLSFNQPQHF

d_gene: TRBD2
j_gene: TRBJ2-1
len: 17
abundance: few
v_gene: TRBV6-1
CDR3nt: TGTGCCAGCATTCCACTCGGGGGGCGGCTAGCGGGAGGGGGGCAGTTCTTC
CDR3aa: CASIPLGGRLAGGGQFF

d_gene: .
j_gene: TRBJ2-1
len: 16
abundance: many
v_gene: TRBV5-1
CDR3nt: TGCGCCAGCAGCTTGCTTCCGGCGGGGCCTTACAATGAGCAGTTCTTC
CDR3aa: CASSLLPAGPYNEQFF

d_gene: .
j_gene: TRBJ2-7
len: 14
abundance: few
v_gene: TRBV10-3
CDR3nt: TGTGCCATCAGTGATCAGCCCTCTCACTACGAGCAGTACTTC
CDR3aa: CAISDQPSHYEQYF

d_gene: .
j_gene: TRBJ2-2
len: 14
abundance: many
v_gene: TRBV5-6
CDR3nt: TGTGCCAGCAGCTTCAAGGGGAACACCGGGGAGCTGTTTTTT
CDR3aa: CASSFKGNTGELFF

d_gene: .
j_gene: TRBJ1-1
len: 12
abundance: few
v_gene: TRBV7-9
CDR3nt: TGTGCCAGCAGCTACGGACGGCCTGAAGCTTTCTTT
CDR3aa: CASSYGRPEAFF

d_gene: .
j_gene: TRBJ2-7
len: 15
abundance: many
v_gene: TRBV7-8
CDR3nt: TGTGCCAGCAGCTTAGAGGCAGGGACGATCTACGAGCAGTACTTC
CDR3aa: CASSLEAGTIYEQYF

d_gene: .
j_gene: TRBJ1-2
len: 13
abundance: few
v_gene: TRBV28
CDR3nt: TGTGCCAGCAGTTTAAGGGTTAACTATGGCTACACCTTC
CDR3aa: CASSLRVNYGYTF

d_gene: .
j_gene: TRBJ1-5
len: 14
abundance: many
v_gene: TRBV20-1
CDR3nt: TGCAGTGCTCCCGGGGGGCAAAGCAATCAGCCCCAGCATTTT
CDR3aa: CSAPGGQSNQPQHF

d_gene: .
j_gene: TRBJ2-1
len: 14
abundance: .
v_gene: TRBV9
CDR3nt: TGTGCCAGCAGCGTATCGGGCTCCTACAATGAGCAGTTCTTC
CDR3aa: CASSVSGSYNEQFF

d_gene: .
j_gene: TRBJ1-6
len: 14
abundance: many
v_gene: TRBV27
CDR3nt: TGTGCCAGCAGCCTCGGACAGATAAATTCACCCCTCCACTTT
CDR3aa: CASSLGQINSPLHF

d_gene: .
j_gene: TRBJ1-4
len: 17
abundance: .
v_gene: TRBV5-1
CDR3nt: TGCGCCAGCAGCCCTGGGTGGCTGGGTGCAACTAATGAAAAACTGTTTTTT
CDR3aa: CASSPGWLGATNEKLFF

d_gene: TRBD2
j_gene: TRBJ2-7
len: 15
abundance: many
v_gene: TRBV20-1
CDR3nt: TGCAGTGCGGGAAATCTAGCGGGACTCACCTACGAGCAGTACTTC
CDR3aa: CSAGNLAGLTYEQYF

d_gene: .
j_gene: TRBJ2-2
len: 17
abundance: many
v_gene: TRBV7-2
CDR3nt: TGTGCCAGCAGCTTAGGATTCGTCGACCGATACACCGGGGAGCTGTTTTTT
CDR3aa: CASSLGFVDRYTGELFF

d_gene: .
j_gene: TRBJ2-2
len: 12
abundance: few
v_gene: TRBV9
CDR3nt: TGTGCCAGCAGCGGGGTGACCGGGGAGCTGTTTTTT
CDR3aa: CASSGVTGELFF

d_gene: .
j_gene: TRBJ2-7
len: 15
abundance: .
v_gene: TRBV2
CDR3nt: TGTGCCAGCAGTGCACGATTTTCGGGCTCCTACGAGCAGTACTTC
CDR3aa: CASSARFSGSYEQYF

d_gene: .
j_gene: TRBJ2-5
len: 13
abundance: .
v_gene: TRBV25-1
CDR3nt: TGTGCCAGCAGTTCAGGGGTGTTCGAGACCCAGTACTTC
CDR3aa: CASSSGVFETQYF

d_gene: TRBD2
j_gene: TRBJ2-1
len: 15
abundance: many
v_gene: TRBV3-1
CDR3nt: TGTGCCAGCAGCCTACGACTAGCGGGAGCCTATGAGCAGTTCTTC
CDR3aa: CASSLRLAGAYEQFF

d_gene: TRBD1
j_gene: TRBJ1-2
len: 15
abundance: many
v_gene: TRBV28
CDR3nt: TGTGCCAGCAGTTCAACAGGGGGTGCTAAAGGTGGCTACACCTTC
CDR3aa: CASSSTGGAKGGYTF

d_gene: .
j_gene: TRBJ1-1
len: 18
abundance: many
v_gene: TRBV12-5
CDR3nt: TGTGCTAGTGGTTTGGTACCCGACCTTAAGGTGGGGGACACTGAAGCTTTCTTT
CDR3aa: CASGLVPDLKVGDTEAFF

d_gene: .
j_gene: TRBJ2-1
len: 12
abundance: many
v_gene: TRBV11-2
CDR3nt: TGTGCCAGCAGCTTAGATTTTAGCGTTCCGTTCTTC
CDR3aa: CASSLDFSVPFF

d_gene: .
j_gene: TRBJ2-7
len: 12
abundance: .
v_gene: TRBV30
CDR3nt: TGTGCCTGGAGTTGGCGGGACCACGAGCAGTACTTC
CDR3aa: CAWSWRDHEQYF

d_gene: TRBD2
j_gene: TRBJ2-5
len: 15
abundance: few
v_gene: TRBV20-1
CDR3nt: TGCAGTGCTACCAACTTAGCGGGGAACCAAGAGACCCAGTACTTC
CDR3aa: CSATNLAGNQETQYF

d_gene: .
j_gene: TRBJ2-3
len: 14
abundance: many
v_gene: TRBV2
CDR3nt: TGTGCCACCAATAGCGGAGGGCTCACAGATACGCAGTATTTT
CDR3aa: CATNSGGLTDTQYF